These T cell receptor beta chains were read from a single sample in a study of STAT3 mutations in large granular lymphocyte leukemia. Method: immunoSEQ multiplex PCR; TCRdb's copy keeps in-frame clones and lacks some. The sample has over 15,000 clones, roughly 91% seen once. The material sequenced was peripheral blood mononuclear cells. The receptors were sampled from a woman aged 50 to 65 with T-cell large granular lymphocyte leukemia. Some clones in this sample may be carry-over from other donors' samples. CDR3s include the opening cysteine and the closing phenylalanine or tryptophan. Each record gives: clone size, D gene, CDR3 length, J gene, V gene, CDR3 protein, CDR3 DNA. D genes are given only for firm matches. Some rows have no size entry. The others give once, few or many, or a class for an expanded clone.

NA	TRBD1	13	TRBJ2-5	TRBV12-5	CASGTGQGETQYF	TGTGCTAGTGGTACAGGACAGGGAGAGACCCAGTACTTC
few	NA	12	TRBJ1-4	TRBV19	CASSIGGKKLFF	TGTGCCAGTAGTATCGGGGGAAAAAAACTGTTTTTT
NA	NA	15	TRBJ2-7	TRBV13	CASSFGQHAPYEQYF	TGTGCCAGCAGCTTTGGCCAGCATGCCCCCTACGAGCAGTACTTC
few	TRBD1	17	TRBJ2-7	TRBV18	CASSPTLRGQGTYEQYF	TGTGCCAGCTCACCGACTCTTCGAGGACAGGGAACCTACGAGCAGTACTTC
NA	NA	12	TRBJ1-2	TRBV19	CASSPFGYGYTF	TGTGCCAGTAGTCCTTTCGGGTATGGCTACACCTTC
NA	NA	13	TRBJ2-7	TRBV7-8	CASSLQGRREQYF	TGTGCCAGCAGCTTACAGGGCCGGCGCGAGCAGTACTTC
NA	TRBD1	13	TRBJ1-1	TRBV25-1	CASRTGGSTEAFF	TGTGCCAGCCGTACAGGGGGATCGACTGAAGCTTTCTTT
NA	NA	14	TRBJ1-1	TRBV6-6	CATNRGELNTEAFF	TGTGCCACCAACCGGGGGGAGCTGAACACTGAAGCTTTCTTT
NA	TRBD2	13	TRBJ2-7	TRBV19	CASSRGGGAEQYF	TGTGCCAGTAGTCGGGGGGGTGGTGCCGAGCAGTACTTC
NA	NA	14	TRBJ1-5	TRBV6-1	CASSEPSPNQPQHF	TGTGCCAGCAGTGAACCCAGCCCTAATCAGCCCCAGCATTTT